Sequencing of this T cell receptor (beta chain) was carried out in a study of OX40 agonist ivuxolimab in advanced cancers. V shed 5 bases and J 0 bases; nucleotides not matched to a gene: 2. Germline V gene data show CDR1 as SGHAT and CDR2 as FQNNGV. The CDR3 consists of 15 residues. Exclusion of a patient followed from autoimmune disease history or systemic immunosuppression. This clone has just a few counts. TCRdb keeps only in-frame clones here, not all; method: immunoSEQ multiplex PCR. The sample lists 50,000 to 65,000 clones, around nine tenths occurring once. The specimen comprised CD4+ or CD8+ T cells sorted from blood, sampled in a trial of the OX40 agonist ivuxolimab. This chain connects TRBV11-2 to TRBJ1-1; TRBD1 matches 11 bases. This sequence was found in an adult with an advanced solid tumor such as melanoma, head and neck, liver or kidney cancer. For the CDR3, the DNA is TGTGCCAGCAGCCTGGGACAGGGGGTGAACACTGAAGCTTTCTTT. Encoded protein: CASSLGQGVNTEAFF.